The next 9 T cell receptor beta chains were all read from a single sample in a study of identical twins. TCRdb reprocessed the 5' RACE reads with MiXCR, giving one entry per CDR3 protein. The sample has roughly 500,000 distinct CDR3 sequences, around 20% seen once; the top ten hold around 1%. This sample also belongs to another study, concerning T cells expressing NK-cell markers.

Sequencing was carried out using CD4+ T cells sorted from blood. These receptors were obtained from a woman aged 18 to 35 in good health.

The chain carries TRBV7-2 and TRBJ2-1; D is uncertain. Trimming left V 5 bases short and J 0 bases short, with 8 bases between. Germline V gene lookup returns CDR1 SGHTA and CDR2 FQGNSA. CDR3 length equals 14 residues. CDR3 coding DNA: TGTGCCAGCAGCCCGCGGCGCTCCTACAATGAGCAGTTCTTC. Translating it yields CASSPRRSYNEQFF.

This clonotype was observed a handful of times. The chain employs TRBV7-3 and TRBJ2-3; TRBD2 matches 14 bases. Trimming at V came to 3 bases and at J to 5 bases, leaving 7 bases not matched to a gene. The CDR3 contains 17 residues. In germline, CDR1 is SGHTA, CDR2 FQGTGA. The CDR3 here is CASSLTPGTSGGDTQYF. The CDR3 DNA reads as TGTGCCAGCAGCTTGACCCCCGGGACTAGCGGGGGAGATACGCAGTATTTT.

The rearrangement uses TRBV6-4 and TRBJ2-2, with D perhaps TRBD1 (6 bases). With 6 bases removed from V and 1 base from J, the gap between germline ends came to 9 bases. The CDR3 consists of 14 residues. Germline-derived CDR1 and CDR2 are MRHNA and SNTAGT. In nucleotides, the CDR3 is TGTGCCAGCAGCGAACAGGGGAACACCGGGGAGCTGTTTTTT. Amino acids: CASSEQGNTGELFF.

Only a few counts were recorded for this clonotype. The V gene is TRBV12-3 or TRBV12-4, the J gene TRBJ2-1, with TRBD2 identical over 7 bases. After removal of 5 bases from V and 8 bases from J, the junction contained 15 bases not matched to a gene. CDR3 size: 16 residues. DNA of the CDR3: TGTGCCAGCAGTGCCCGAGGTGGCGGGAGTATCCATGAGCAGTTCTTC. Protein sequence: CASSARGGGSIHEQFF.

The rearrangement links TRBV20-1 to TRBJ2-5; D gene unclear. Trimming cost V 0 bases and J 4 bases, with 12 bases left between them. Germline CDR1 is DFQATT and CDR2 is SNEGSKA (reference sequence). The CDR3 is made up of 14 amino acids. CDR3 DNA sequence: TGCAGTGCTAGAGATCGGACCGTTGGAGAGACCCAGTACTTC. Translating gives CSARDRTVGETQYF.

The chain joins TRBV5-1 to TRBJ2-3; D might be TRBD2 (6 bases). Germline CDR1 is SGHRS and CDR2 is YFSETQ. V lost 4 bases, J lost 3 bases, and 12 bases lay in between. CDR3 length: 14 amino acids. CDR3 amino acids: CASSPRLVTDTQYF. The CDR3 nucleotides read TGCGCCAGCAGCCCCAGACTAGTGACAGATACGCAGTATTTT.

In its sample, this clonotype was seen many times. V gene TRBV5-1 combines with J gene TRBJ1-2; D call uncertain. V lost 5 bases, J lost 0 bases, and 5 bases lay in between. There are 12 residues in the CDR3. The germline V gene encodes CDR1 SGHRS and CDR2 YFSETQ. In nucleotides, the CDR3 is TGCGCCAGCAGGGGAACTAACTATGGCTACACCTTC. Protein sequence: CASRGTNYGYTF.

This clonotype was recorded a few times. The CDR3 reads CASIFTGYADEAFF. CDR3 bases: TGTGCCAGCATTTTTACAGGGTATGCGGACGAAGCTTTCTTT. J is TRBJ1-1 and V is TRBV12-3 or TRBV12-4; TRBD1 is a possible D gene (6 bases). This CDR3 has 14 amino acids. Trimming shortened V by 7 bases and J by 8 bases, and 20 bases separated the two germline ends.

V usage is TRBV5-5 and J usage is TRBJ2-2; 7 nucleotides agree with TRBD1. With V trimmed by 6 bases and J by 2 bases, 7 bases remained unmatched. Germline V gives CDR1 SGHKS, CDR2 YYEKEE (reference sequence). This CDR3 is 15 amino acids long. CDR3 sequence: CASNQQGPNTGELFF. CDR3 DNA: TGTGCCAGCAACCAACAGGGGCCTAACACCGGGGAGCTGTTTTTT.